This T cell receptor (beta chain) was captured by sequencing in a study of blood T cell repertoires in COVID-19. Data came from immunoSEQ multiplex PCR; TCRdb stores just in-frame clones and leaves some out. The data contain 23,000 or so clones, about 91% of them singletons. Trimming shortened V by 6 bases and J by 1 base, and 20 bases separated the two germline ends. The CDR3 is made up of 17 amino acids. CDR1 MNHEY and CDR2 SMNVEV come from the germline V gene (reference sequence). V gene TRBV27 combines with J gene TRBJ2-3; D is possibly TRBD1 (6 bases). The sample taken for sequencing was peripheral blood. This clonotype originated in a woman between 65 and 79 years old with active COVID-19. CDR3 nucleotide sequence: TGTGCCAGCAGCTCCCGTACCTGGGACACCCGCACAGATACGCAGTATTTT. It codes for CASSSRTWDTRTDTQYF.